The sequence of this T cell receptor (beta chain) was determined in a study of blood T cell repertoires in COVID-19. Study-wide context: The cDNA or gDNA used as material had been derived from T cells, B-cell-depleted T cells, or PBMCs.

Individuals aged 18 to 89 years were recruited from fewer than 30 US areas. Participants reported their clinical history, and cohort assignment relied on those reports. Germline values: CDR1 MNHEY, CDR2 SVGAGI. This CDR3 contains 15 residues. V was cut by 0 bases and J by 0 bases, with 9 bases left in between. Sequencing used immunoSEQ multiplex PCR; TCRdb keeps in-frame clones, though not all of them. The sample has fewer than 300,000 clones, around 90% seen once. V usage is TRBV6-5 and J usage is TRBJ2-7, with D possibly TRBD2 on 6 matching bases. Sequenced: PBMCs or T cells enriched from blood (not recorded which). The source of this sequence is a woman aged 30 to 39 who had recovered from COVID-19. The CDR3 loop is CASSYSYGSSYEQYF. CDR3 bases: TGTGCCAGCAGTTACTCGTACGGGAGCTCCTACGAGCAGTACTTC.